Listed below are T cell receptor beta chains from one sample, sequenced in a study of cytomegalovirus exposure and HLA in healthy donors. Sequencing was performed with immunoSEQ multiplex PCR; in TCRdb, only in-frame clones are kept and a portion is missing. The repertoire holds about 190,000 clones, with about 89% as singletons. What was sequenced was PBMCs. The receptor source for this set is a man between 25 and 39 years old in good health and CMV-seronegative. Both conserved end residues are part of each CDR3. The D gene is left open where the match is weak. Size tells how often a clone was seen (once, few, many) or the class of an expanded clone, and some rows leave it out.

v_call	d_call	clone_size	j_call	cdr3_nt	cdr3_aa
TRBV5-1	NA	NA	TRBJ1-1	TGCGCCAGCAGCCCCACAGGGTCGGAAGCTTTCTTT	CASSPTGSEAFF
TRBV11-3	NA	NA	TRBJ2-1	TGTGCCAGCAGCTTTTTAAGGGGCGAGCAGTTCTTC	CASSFLRGEQFF
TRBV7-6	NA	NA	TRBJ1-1	TGTGCCAGCAGCTTAGCGGTAGGGGACACTGAAGCTTTCTTT	CASSLAVGDTEAFF
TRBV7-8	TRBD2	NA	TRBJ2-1	TGTGCCAGCCTAGCGGGTAGCCCCTACAATGAGCAGTTCTTC	CASLAGSPYNEQFF
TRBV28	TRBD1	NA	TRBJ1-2	TGTGCCAGCAGGGGACAGACTAACTATGGCTACACCTTC	CASRGQTNYGYTF
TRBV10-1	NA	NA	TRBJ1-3	TGCGCCAGCAGTGATCGAGGAACTCCCTCTGGAAACACCATATATTTT	CASSDRGTPSGNTIYF
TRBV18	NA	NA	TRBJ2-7	TGTGCCAGCTCACCATCCCTTCCGAGAAAAGAGGGTTACGAGCAGTACTTC	CASSPSLPRKEGYEQYF
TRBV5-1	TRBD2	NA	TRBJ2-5	TGCGCCAGCAGCCAGACTAGCGGGGGGCAGTCGGGAGAGACCCAGTACTTC	CASSQTSGGQSGETQYF
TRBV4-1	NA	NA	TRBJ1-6	TGCGCCAGCAGGCCCACGGGGAATTCACCCCTCCACTTT	CASRPTGNSPLHF
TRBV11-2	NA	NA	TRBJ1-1	TGTGCCAGCAGCCCGGGGGAGTCGTTGGGACTATGGGGGGGGACGTTCTTT	CASSPGESLGLWGGTFF
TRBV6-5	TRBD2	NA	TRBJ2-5	TGTGCCAGCAGAGATCCCTCGGGAGGGGAAGAGACCCAGTACTTC	CASRDPSGGEETQYF
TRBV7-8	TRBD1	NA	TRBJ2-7	TGTGCCAGCAGCTTAGTGCGGACAGGGGGAAACGAGCAGTACTTC	CASSLVRTGGNEQYF
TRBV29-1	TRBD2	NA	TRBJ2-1	TGCAGCGCAAATAGCGGGGGTATTTTTGAGCAACTCTTC	CSANSGGIFEQLF
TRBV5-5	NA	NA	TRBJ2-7	TGTGCCAGCAGCTTGGAGTTGATCAGGGGATCCTACGAGCAGTACTTC	CASSLELIRGSYEQYF
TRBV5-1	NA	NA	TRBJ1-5	TGCGCCAGCAGCTGGGACACAAATCAGCCCCAGCATTTT	CASSWDTNQPQHF
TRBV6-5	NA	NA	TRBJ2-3	TGTGCCACCCTGGGGAGGTATAGCACAGATACGCAGTATTTT	CATLGRYSTDTQYF
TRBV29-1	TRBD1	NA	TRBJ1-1	TGCAGCGTCTCTAGGGGGCCCTTGAACACTGAAGCTTTCTTT	CSVSRGPLNTEAFF
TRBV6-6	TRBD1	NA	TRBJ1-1	TGTGCCAGCAGTACCACAGGGGGCAGAACTGAAGCTTTCTTT	CASSTTGGRTEAFF
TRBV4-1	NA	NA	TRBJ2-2	TGCGCCAGCAGCCAAGGTTTATCTTGGGAGCTGTTTTTT	CASSQGLSWELFF
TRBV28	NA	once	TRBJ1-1	TGTGCCAGCAGTTCCGCATCCGAGGGTACTGAAGCTTTCTTT	CASSSASEGTEAFF
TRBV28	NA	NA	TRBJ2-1	TGTGCCAGCAGGATCAGAGTGGGGGGTGAGCAGTTCTTC	CASRIRVGGEQFF
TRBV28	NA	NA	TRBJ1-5	TGTGCCAGCAGACGCCAGGGAACCAGCAATCAGCCCCAGCATTTT	CASRRQGTSNQPQHF
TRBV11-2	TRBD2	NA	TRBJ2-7	TGTGCCAGCAGCTTTTTGGGAATGGTAGCGGGAGACCTCGAGCAGTACTTC	CASSFLGMVAGDLEQYF
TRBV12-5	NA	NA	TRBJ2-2	TGTGCTAGTAGTACAGTGAACACCGGGGAGCTGTTTTTT	CASSTVNTGELFF
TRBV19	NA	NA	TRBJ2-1	TGTGCCAGTAGTATCACAGGGCGTACCTCCTACAATGAGCAGTTCTTC	CASSITGRTSYNEQFF
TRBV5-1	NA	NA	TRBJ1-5	TGCGCCAGCAGCTCGGACGGGGATTACAATCAGCCCCAGCATTTT	CASSSDGDYNQPQHF
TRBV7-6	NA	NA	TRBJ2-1	TGTGCCAGTAGTATGGAGGATGAGCAGTTCTTC	CASSMEDEQFF
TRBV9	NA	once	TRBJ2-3	TGTGCCAGCAGCGTAGATATGGGAGACGTTACAGATACGCAGTATTTT	CASSVDMGDVTDTQYF
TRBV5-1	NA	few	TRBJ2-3	TGCGCCAGCAGCTTGGCCAACGTCGGTCCAGATACGCAGTATTTT	CASSLANVGPDTQYF
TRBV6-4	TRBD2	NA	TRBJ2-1	TGTGCCAGCAGTGACGGACTAGCGGGAGACAATGAGCAGTTCTTC	CASSDGLAGDNEQFF
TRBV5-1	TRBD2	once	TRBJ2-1	TGCGCCAGCAGCTTGGGTGGGACTAGCAACAATGAGCAGTTCTTC	CASSLGGTSNNEQFF
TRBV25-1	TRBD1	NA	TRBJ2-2	TGTGCCAGCAGTGAAACAGGGGGAGACACCGGGGAGCTGTTTTTT	CASSETGGDTGELFF
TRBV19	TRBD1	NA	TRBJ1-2	TGTGCCAGTCGTGGGGACAGGGCCGACTATGGCTACACCTTC	CASRGDRADYGYTF
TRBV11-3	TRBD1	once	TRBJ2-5	TGTGCCAGCAGCCGAGGACAGGGCCGAGGGGAGACCCAGTACTTC	CASSRGQGRGETQYF
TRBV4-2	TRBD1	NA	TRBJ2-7	TGTGCCAGCAGCCAAGGACAGGGTTCGTCCTACGAGCAGTACTTC	CASSQGQGSSYEQYF
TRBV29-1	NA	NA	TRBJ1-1	TGCAGCGTTGACTTGGGCGGGGGTACTGAAGCTTTCTTT	CSVDLGGGTEAFF
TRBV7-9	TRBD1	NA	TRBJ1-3	TGTGCCAGCAGCTTGACAGGGGGTTCTGGAAACACCATATATTTT	CASSLTGGSGNTIYF
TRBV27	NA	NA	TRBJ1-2	TGTGCCAGCAGTTTAGCCGGTGATGGCTACACCTTC	CASSLAGDGYTF
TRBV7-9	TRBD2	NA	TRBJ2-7	TGTGCCAGCAGCTTAGAAATAGCGGGGCCGAAGGTGCAGTACTTC	CASSLEIAGPKVQYF